The text below deals with one TCR beta chain. Its antigen is unknown. Each molecule of TCR cDNA was tagged with one unique molecular identifier. TCRdb itself ran the 5' RACE reads through MiXCR, one entry per CDR3 protein. Altogether approximately 40,000 distinct CDR3 sequences are present, about 13% being singletons, with the ten largest covering approximately 60%. CDR1 GTSNPN and CDR2 SVGIG come from the germline V gene (reference sequence). Trimming stripped 7 bases from V and 4 bases from J, with 13 bases between. The CDR3 is made up of 12 amino acids. Sample time point: sample taken at primary tumor resection. Extraction of whole RNA from tumor, nontumor lung or frozen PBMC preceded unsorted sequencing. A total of roughly 72 untreated early-stage non-small cell lung cancer patients served as donors. This specimen belongs to a study of spatial heterogeneity in lung cancer. Background on the study: Raw sequencing reads included, on average, more than 9.5 appearances of each unique TCR and UMI combination. Study-level results: Ubiquitous, expanded tumor-derived TCRs were more frequently observed in blood at resection than at follow-up.

Here the sequenced sample was PBMCs, taken at surgery. The receptor's source is a male donor with early-stage non-small cell lung cancer. The rearrangement links TRBV30 to TRBJ1-2, with a tentative D call TRBD1 (6 bases). CDR3 sequence reads: CASDPGAYGYTF. CDR3 DNA: TGTGCCTCCGATCCAGGGGCCTATGGCTACACCTTC.